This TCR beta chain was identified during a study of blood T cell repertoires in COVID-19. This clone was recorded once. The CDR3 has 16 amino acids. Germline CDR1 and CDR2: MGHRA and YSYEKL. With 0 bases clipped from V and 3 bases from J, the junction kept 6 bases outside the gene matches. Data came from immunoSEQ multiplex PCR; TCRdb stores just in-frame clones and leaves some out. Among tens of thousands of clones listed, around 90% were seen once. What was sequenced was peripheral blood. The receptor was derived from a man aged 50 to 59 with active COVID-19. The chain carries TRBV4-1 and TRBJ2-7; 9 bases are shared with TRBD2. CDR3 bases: TGCGCCAGCAGCCAAGATACCAGCGGGAGGTTCTACGAGCAGTACGTC. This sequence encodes CASSQDTSGRFYEQYV.